This T cell receptor beta chain was recorded in a study of CD8+ T cells in alopecia areata. The wider study: Tofacitinib treatment spanned 6 to 18 months, with 6 months off drug afterward.

Regarding the study as a whole: Scalp and blood samples kept many expanded lesional clones throughout tofacitinib. Elevated clonality characterized lesional scalp relative to normal scalp, particularly in alopecia totalis/universalis. Scalp clonality, together with expanded CD8+ clones among the top 100, fell significantly with tofacitinib.

Sequencing relied on a cDNA template that was reverse transcribed from extracted RNA. Method: immunoSEQ multiplex PCR; TCRdb's copy keeps in-frame clones and lacks some. The repertoire holds a few hundred thousand clones, with around two fifths as singletons. This clone was observed a few times. Its antigen is currently unknown. Treatment here: oral pan-JAK inhibitor, 5-10 mg twice daily. Looked up from germline, CDR1 is SEHNR and CDR2 is FQNEAQ (reference sequence). CDR3 length: 18 residues. Unmatched junction bases numbered 15, after V lost 5 bases and J lost 7 bases. The input for sequencing was CD4+ T cells sorted from blood, taken between weeks 30 and 35, from a patient treated with tofacitinib. This clonotype was obtained from a human donor with alopecia areata. J is TRBJ2-1 and V is TRBV7-9, with 12 bases fitting TRBD2. DNA of the CDR3: TGTGCCAGCAGCCAAAAGACCAGACTAGCGGGAGTGGAGAATGAGCAGTTCTTC. Its translation is CASSQKTRLAGVENEQFF.